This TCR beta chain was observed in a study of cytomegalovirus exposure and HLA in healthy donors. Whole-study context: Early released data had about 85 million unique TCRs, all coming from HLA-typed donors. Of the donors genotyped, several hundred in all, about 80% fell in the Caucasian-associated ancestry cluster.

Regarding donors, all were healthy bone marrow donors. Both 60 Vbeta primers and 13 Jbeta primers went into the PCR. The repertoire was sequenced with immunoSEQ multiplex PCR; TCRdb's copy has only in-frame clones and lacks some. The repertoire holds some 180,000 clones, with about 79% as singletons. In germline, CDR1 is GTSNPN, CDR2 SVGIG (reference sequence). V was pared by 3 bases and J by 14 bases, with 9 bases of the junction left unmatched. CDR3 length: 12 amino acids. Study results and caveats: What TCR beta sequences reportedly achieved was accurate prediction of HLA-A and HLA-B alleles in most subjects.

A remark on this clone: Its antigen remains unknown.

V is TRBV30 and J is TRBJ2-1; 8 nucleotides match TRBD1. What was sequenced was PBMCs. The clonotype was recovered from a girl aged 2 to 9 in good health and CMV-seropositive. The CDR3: CAWSPRTGFEFF. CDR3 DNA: TGTGCCTGGAGCCCCCGGACAGGGTTCGAGTTCTTC.